This TCR beta chain was retrieved from a study of T cells in Graves' hyperthyroidism and ophthalmopathy. In its sample, this clonotype was seen many times. The CDR3 regions of TCR beta were amplified from RNA transcripts. The primer set for the first-round RT-PCR of the TCR CDR3 was HTBI. TCRdb re-analysed the multiplex PCR reads in MiXCR, keeping a single row per CDR3 protein. The repertoire holds hundreds of thousands of distinct CDR3 sequences, 12% to 15% seen once, with roughly a tenth in the top ten. Trimming took 4 bases from V and 1 from J, leaving 14 bases between them. This CDR3 comprises 16 residues. Germline assignment: CDR1 SGHTA and CDR2 FQGNSA.

The sequenced material came from blood. The origin of this receptor is a woman aged 18-29 years with Graves' hyperthyroidism. The J gene is TRBJ2-1, the V gene TRBV7-2; D possibly corresponds to TRBD1 (7 bases). DNA of the CDR3: TGTGCCAGCAGCTCCCGGGCAGGGGGGTCCTACAATGAGCAGTTCTTC. It translates to CASSSRAGGSYNEQFF.